What follows describes a single TCR beta chain. Its specificity is not known. In germline, CDR1 is WNHNN, CDR2 SYGVQD (reference sequence). The CDR3 loop spans 14 amino acids. V trimming: 4 bases; J trimming: 5 bases; junction bases outside the gene matches: 5. The data belong to a study of cytomegalovirus exposure and HLA in healthy donors. PCR involved 60 Vbeta and 13 Jbeta primers. The table came from immunoSEQ multiplex PCR; TCRdb's copy has only in-frame clones and leaves some out. The table records about 180,000 clones, 80% of them present only once. Study observations and caveats: Association of 16,951 TCR beta sequences with HLA alleles was found at 0.05 false discovery rate in a later analysis. With DRB1 most and HLA-C fewest, TCR association rates differed between HLA loci in a later analysis. Per a prior analysis, the majority of TCR beta V segments were productive roughly 90% or roughly 30% of the time. A few CMV-associated chains proved CMV antigen-specific in vitro.

This TCR derives from a girl aged 5-17 years in good health and CMV-seropositive. The sequenced sample consisted of PBMCs. The V and J genes are TRBV10-1 and TRBJ2-1; 7 bases agree with TRBD2. Here the CDR3 DNA reads TGCGCCAGCAGTGGAGCGGGGCAGCACAATGAGCAGTTCTTC. Residues: CASSGAGQHNEQFF.